This T cell receptor beta chain is drawn from a study of spatial heterogeneity in lung cancer. In the study overall: Samples were donated by 72 untreated early-stage non-small cell lung cancer patients. Any follow-up PBMC samples that were available went on to be sequenced, and the median time to follow-up was around two years after resection. Alpha-chain sequences were consistently detected less often than beta-chain sequences. Study findings and constraints: Ubiquitous expanded tumor TCRs showed up in blood more at resection than follow-up.

V was clipped by 4 bases and J by 3 bases, with 18 bases between them. CDR3 size: 16 residues. The germline gives CDR1 SGHDT, CDR2 YYEEEE. The time point here: blood at routine non-recurrence follow-up after resection. Whole RNA, isolated from tumor, nontumor lung or frozen PBMC, was sequenced without prior sorting. Points on this clonotype: As yet, its antigen is unknown.

Via MiXCR, TCRdb re-called the 5' RACE reads, giving one row per CDR3 protein. The sample records about 52,000 distinct CDR3 sequences, less than 9% being singletons. This chain connects TRBV5-6 to TRBJ2-3; D not resolved. The sequence came from a female donor with early-stage non-small cell lung cancer. The specimen was PBMCs, collected at follow-up. The CDR3 loop reads CASSQRALWVTDTQYF. The CDR3 DNA follows: TGTGCCAGCAGCCAACGTGCTTTGTGGGTTACAGATACGCAGTATTTT.